This paragraph covers one T cell receptor beta chain sequence. What it recognizes is unknown. This sample was taken from a study of T cell repertoires in cytomegalovirus infection. Study summary: Indications of both CMV infection and matching HLA type were provided by public TCR beta signatures. Study-wide results and caveats: Identification of carriers of CMV plus the relevant HLA was performed using cumulative public TCR beta family frequency. What dominated the ex vivo response were HLA-C-restricted CMV-specific TCR beta clonotypes.

TCRdb independently ran MiXCR on the reads; one entry per CDR3 protein. The sample consists of 200,000 to 300,000 distinct CDR3 sequences, roughly an eighth of them appearing once. The J segment lost 4 bases and the V segment lost 6 bases, leaving 7 bases of the junction unmatched. The length of the CDR3 is 16 residues. Germline V gene sequence: CDR1 MNHEY, CDR2 SVGEGT. This chain uses TRBV6-2 or TRBV6-3 with TRBJ2-1, with TRBD2 identical over 12 bases. Sequenced sample: PBMCs. This receptor was obtained from a human donor in good health (CMV status not recorded). Some clones in this sample may be carry-over from other donors' samples. The CDR3 DNA reads as TGTGCCAGCAGCAGACTAGCGGGAGCCGGGTACAATGAGCAGTTCTTC. Protein sequence: CASSRLAGAGYNEQFF.